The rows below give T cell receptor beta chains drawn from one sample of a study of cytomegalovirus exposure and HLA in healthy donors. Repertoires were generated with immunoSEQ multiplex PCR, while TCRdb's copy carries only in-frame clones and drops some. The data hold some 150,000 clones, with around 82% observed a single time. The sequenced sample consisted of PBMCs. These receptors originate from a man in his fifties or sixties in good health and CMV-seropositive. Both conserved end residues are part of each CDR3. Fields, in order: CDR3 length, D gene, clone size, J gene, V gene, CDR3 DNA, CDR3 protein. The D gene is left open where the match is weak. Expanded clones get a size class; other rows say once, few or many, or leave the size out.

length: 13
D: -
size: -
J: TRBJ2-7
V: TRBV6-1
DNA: TGTGCCAGCAGTAAATCTAGAAACTACGAGCAGTACTTC
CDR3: CASSKSRNYEQYF

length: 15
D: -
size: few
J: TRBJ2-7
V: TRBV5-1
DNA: TGCGCCAGCAGCGCGGGGGGACAGGGATTTAGCGAGCAGTACTTC
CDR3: CASSAGGQGFSEQYF

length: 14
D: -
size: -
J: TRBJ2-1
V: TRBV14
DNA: TGTGCCAGCAGCCAACTAGCGAATAACAATGAGCAGTTCTTC
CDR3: CASSQLANNNEQFF

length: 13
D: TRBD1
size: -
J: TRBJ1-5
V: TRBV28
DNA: TGTGCCAGCAGAGGGACAGGTCGTTCGCCCCAGCATTTT
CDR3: CASRGTGRSPQHF

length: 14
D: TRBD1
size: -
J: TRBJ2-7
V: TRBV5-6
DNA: TGTGCCAGCAGCTTACCAGACAGGGCCTACGAGCAGTACTTC
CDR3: CASSLPDRAYEQYF

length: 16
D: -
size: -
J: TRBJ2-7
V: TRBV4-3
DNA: TGCGCCAGCAGCCAAGATACGGTAGCGGCCACCTACGAGCAGTACTTC
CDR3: CASSQDTVAATYEQYF

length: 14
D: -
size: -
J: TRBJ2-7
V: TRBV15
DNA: TGTGCCACCAGCAGAGCCGGACTCGAAGACGAGCAGTACTTC
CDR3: CATSRAGLEDEQYF

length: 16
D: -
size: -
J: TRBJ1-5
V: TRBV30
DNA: TGTGCCTGGGGGATCCGAACAGGGTCTAGCAATCAGCCCCAGCATTTT
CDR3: CAWGIRTGSSNQPQHF

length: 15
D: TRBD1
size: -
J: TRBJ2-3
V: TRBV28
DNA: TGTGCCAGCAGTTTATTCGGACAGGGAACAGATACGCAGTATTTT
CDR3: CASSLFGQGTDTQYF

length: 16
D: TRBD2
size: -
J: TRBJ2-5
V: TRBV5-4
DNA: TGTGCCAGCAGCCGAACGCGGGGGGGCGTGGAAGAGACCCAGTACTTC
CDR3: CASSRTRGGVEETQYF

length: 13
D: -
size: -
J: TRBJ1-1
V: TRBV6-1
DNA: TGTGCCAGCAGTGTCGCTGAGTACACTGAAGCTTTCTTT
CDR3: CASSVAEYTEAFF

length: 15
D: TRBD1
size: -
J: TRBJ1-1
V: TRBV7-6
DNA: TGTGCCAGCAGCTTAAGACAGGGAAAGGGCACTGAAGCTTTCTTT
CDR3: CASSLRQGKGTEAFF

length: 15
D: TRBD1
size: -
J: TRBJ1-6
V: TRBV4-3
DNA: TGCGCCAGCAGCCAAGAAAGGGGGCAAAATTCACCCCTCCACTTT
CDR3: CASSQERGQNSPLHF

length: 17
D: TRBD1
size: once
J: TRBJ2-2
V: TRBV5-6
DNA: TGTGCCAGCAGCTTGGTTAGGCAGGGGGACGGAACCGGGGAGCTGTTTTTT
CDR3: CASSLVRQGDGTGELFF

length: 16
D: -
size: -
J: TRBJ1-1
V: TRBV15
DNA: TGTGCCACCAGCAGAGGGGGGGAAGGATACCGGATTGAAGCTTTCTTT
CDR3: CATSRGGEGYRIEAFF

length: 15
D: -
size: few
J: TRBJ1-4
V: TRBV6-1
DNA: TGTGCCAGCAGTGAAGCGCGGGGCGGAGTTGAAAAACTGTTTTTT
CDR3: CASSEARGGVEKLFF

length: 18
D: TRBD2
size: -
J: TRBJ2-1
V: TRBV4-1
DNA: TGCGCCAGCAGCCAGCCCCGAGGCACTAGCGTCCCGGCAGAAGAGCAGTTCTTC
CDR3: CASSQPRGTSVPAEEQFF

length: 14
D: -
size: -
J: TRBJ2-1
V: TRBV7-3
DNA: TGTGCCAGCAGCGGGGGGAGCTCCTACAATGAGCAGTTCTTC
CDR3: CASSGGSSYNEQFF

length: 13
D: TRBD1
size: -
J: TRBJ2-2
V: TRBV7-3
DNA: TGTGCCAGCAGCTCTGGGACAGCCGGGGAGCTGTTTTTT
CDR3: CASSSGTAGELFF

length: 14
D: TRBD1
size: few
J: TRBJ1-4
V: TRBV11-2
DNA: TGTGCCAGCAGCCCAGGGACAGGGGAAGAAAAACTGTTTTTT
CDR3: CASSPGTGEEKLFF

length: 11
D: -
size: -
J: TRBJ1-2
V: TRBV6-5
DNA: TGTGCCAGCACCGCGGGAGCGGGCTACACCTTC
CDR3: CASTAGAGYTF

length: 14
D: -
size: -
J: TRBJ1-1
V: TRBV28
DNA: TGTGCCAGCAGGTACCCACAGGAGAACACTGAAGCTTTCTTT
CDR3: CASRYPQENTEAFF

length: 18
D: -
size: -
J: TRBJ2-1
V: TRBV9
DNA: TGTGCCAGCAGCCACGGTGCCCTAAGGGGTCAATCCTACAATGAGCAGTTCTTC
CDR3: CASSHGALRGQSYNEQFF

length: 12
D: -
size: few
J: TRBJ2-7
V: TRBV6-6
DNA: TGTGCCAGCACCGGAGGGACCTACGAGCAGTACTTC
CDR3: CASTGGTYEQYF

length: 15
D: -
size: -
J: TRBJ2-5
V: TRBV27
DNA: TGTGCCAGCAGTTTATCACGGGTAGGTCAAGAGACCCAGTACTTC
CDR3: CASSLSRVGQETQYF